Listed below are T cell receptor beta chains from one sample, sequenced in a study of shared clonotypes between healthy human individuals. The protocol was immunoSEQ multiplex PCR, while the TCRdb copy is restricted to in-frame clones and leaves out a portion. Of approximately 530,000 clones listed, roughly 95% are singletons. The specimen was naive CD4+ T cells sorted from blood. Receptor source: a woman younger than 45 in good health. CDR3s include the opening cysteine and the closing phenylalanine or tryptophan. The order of the fields is clone size, J gene, D gene, CDR3 length, V gene, CDR3 DNA, CDR3 protein. A D gene is named only where the DNA matches it firmly. Size is stated for part of the rows, as once, few or many counts, or as a class when the clone is expanded.

.,TRBJ2-5,.,14,TRBV11-2,TGTGCCAGCAGCTTAGCCGGGGTTGGAGAGACCCAGTACTTC,CASSLAGVGETQYF
.,TRBJ2-5,TRBD2,15,TRBV7-2,TGTGCCAGCAGCTTAGACCTAGCGGTTAAAGAGACCCAGTACTTC,CASSLDLAVKETQYF
.,TRBJ2-5,.,12,TRBV30,TGTGCCTGGAGTGAAGGGGGAGAGACCCAGTACTTC,CAWSEGGETQYF
.,TRBJ1-1,TRBD1,15,TRBV28,TGTGCCAGCAGTTTAGAGACAGGGGCGAACACTGAAGCTTTCTTT,CASSLETGANTEAFF
.,TRBJ2-3,TRBD1,14,TRBV29-1,TGCAGCTTGCGGGCAGGGGGTAGCACAGATACGCAGTATTTT,CSLRAGGSTDTQYF
.,TRBJ1-4,.,14,TRBV5-1,TGCGCCAGCAGCTTCGGAGTTTTCGGTGAAAAACTGTTTTTT,CASSFGVFGEKLFF
.,TRBJ1-2,.,16,TRBV5-1,TGCGCCAGCAGCCTCGCCCGGGGAGGGATGGGCTATGGCTACACCTTC,CASSLARGGMGYGYTF
.,TRBJ2-3,.,13,TRBV5-1,TGCGCCAGCAGCTTAAGGGCCACAGATACGCAGTATTTT,CASSLRATDTQYF
once,TRBJ2-1,TRBD2,15,TRBV10-2,TGCGCCAGCAGGGGACTAGCGGGAGGTCAGGGTGAGCAGTTCTTC,CASRGLAGGQGEQFF
.,TRBJ2-2,.,18,TRBV25-1,TGTGCCAGCAGTGAAAAACCCAGGGCATACAGGAACACCGGGGAGCTGTTTTTT,CASSEKPRAYRNTGELFF
.,TRBJ2-7,.,16,TRBV19,TGTGCCAGTAGTCTCGGGACCGTCCTTCGGGGGAACGAGCAGTACTTC,CASSLGTVLRGNEQYF
.,TRBJ2-1,.,15,TRBV7-9,TGTGCCAGCAGCCCAGGGGGGACTAGTCAGAATGAGCAGTTCTTC,CASSPGGTSQNEQFF
.,TRBJ1-3,.,15,TRBV5-1,TGCGCCAGCAGCTTGGATGGACGGTTCGATGACACCATATATTTT,CASSLDGRFDDTIYF
few,TRBJ2-5,.,13,TRBV6-5,TGTGCCAGCAGTCGTCGGGCAGAAGAGACCCAGTACTTC,CASSRRAEETQYF
.,TRBJ1-1,.,13,TRBV5-1,TGCGCCAGCAGCTTCGATGGAACCACTGAAGCTTTCTTT,CASSFDGTTEAFF
.,TRBJ1-1,.,14,TRBV12-2,TGTGCAAGACGACAGGGTGACCGATTCACTGAAGCTTTCTTT,CARRQGDRFTEAFF
.,TRBJ2-7,.,10,TRBV2,TGTGCCAGCAGTTACTACGAGCAGTACTTC,CASSYYEQYF
.,TRBJ2-7,.,13,TRBV10-1,TGCGCCAGCAGTGAGTCGTATAAACGGGAGCAGTACTTC,CASSESYKREQYF
.,TRBJ2-2,TRBD2,14,TRBV28,TGTGCCAGCTTACTAGCGGGGAACACCGGGGAGCTGTTTTTT,CASLLAGNTGELFF
.,TRBJ2-7,.,12,TRBV10-1,TGCGCCAGCAGTGAGAGCTTCTACGAGCAGTACTTC,CASSESFYEQYF
.,TRBJ2-1,.,16,TRBV19,TGTGCCAGTAGTAGGCTAGCGATCAACGCGGAATATGAGCAGTTCTTC,CASSRLAINAEYEQFF
.,TRBJ1-4,.,13,TRBV19,TGTGCCACACTGGGCGGAGATAATGAAAAACTGTTTTTT,CATLGGDNEKLFF
.,TRBJ1-3,.,14,TRBV28,TGTGCCAGCAGTCCCGGACAGTCTGGAAACACCATATATTTT,CASSPGQSGNTIYF
.,TRBJ1-5,.,11,TRBV7-7,TGTGCCAGCCGGACTGCTCAGCCCCAGCATTTT,CASRTAQPQHF
.,TRBJ2-5,.,14,TRBV5-1,TGCGCCAGCAGCTCCGGACAGTTGGGAGAGACCCAGTACTTC,CASSSGQLGETQYF
.,TRBJ1-2,.,13,TRBV18,TGTGCCAGCTCACCGGACAAGCGCTATGGCTACACCTTC,CASSPDKRYGYTF
.,TRBJ1-1,.,13,TRBV6-6,TGTGCCAGCACCGGGGACACTTTTACTGAAGCTTTCTTT,CASTGDTFTEAFF
once,TRBJ2-5,.,12,TRBV7-9,TGTGCCAGCAGGTACAGGGAAGAGACCCAGTACTTC,CASRYREETQYF
.,TRBJ2-1,.,16,TRBV6-5,TGTGCCAGCAGTTACTCGGCGACAGGTTACGGTAGTGAGCAGTTCTTC,CASSYSATGYGSEQFF
few,TRBJ2-7,TRBD1,16,TRBV4-2,TGTGCCAGCAGCCCGAGAGGACAGGGCAGCTCCTACGAGCAGTACTTC,CASSPRGQGSSYEQYF
.,TRBJ2-6,.,15,TRBV15,TGTGCCACCAGCAGAGTGGGCTCTGGGGCCAACGTCCTGACTTTC,CATSRVGSGANVLTF
.,TRBJ2-2,TRBD2,18,TRBV7-8,TGTGCCAGCAGCTTAGCTTGGTATGGCGGGAGCCGCACCGGGGAGCTGTTTTTT,CASSLAWYGGSRTGELFF
.,TRBJ1-2,TRBD1,15,TRBV30,TGTGCCTGGGGGGCTCCCAGGGGGCGCGTCGGCGGCTACACCTTC,CAWGAPRGRVGGYTF
.,TRBJ2-7,TRBD1,15,TRBV10-2,TGCGCCAGCAGTGACACAGGGGGTGCCTCCTACGAGCAGTACTTC,CASSDTGGASYEQYF
.,TRBJ1-2,.,14,TRBV19,TGTGCCAGTAGCGCCGTAGGCCAGGTCTATGGCTACACCTTC,CASSAVGQVYGYTF
.,TRBJ2-1,TRBD1,12,TRBV7-9,TGTGCCAGCAGCTCACAACCACAGGGGGCGATCTTC,CASSSQPQGAIF
.,TRBJ2-7,.,12,TRBV2,TGTGCCAGCAGTGATACGGGATATGAGCAGTACTTC,CASSDTGYEQYF
.,TRBJ2-2,.,14,TRBV7-9,TGTGCCAGCAGCTTTGGCACGAACACCGGGGAGCTGTTTTTT,CASSFGTNTGELFF
once,TRBJ2-3,.,14,TRBV5-1,TGCGCCAGTCACCGGGACGGAAGCACAGATACGCAGTATTTT,CASHRDGSTDTQYF
.,TRBJ2-5,.,12,TRBV7-9,TGTGCCAGCAGCCCGCAGCGGGAGACCCAGTACTTC,CASSPQRETQYF
.,TRBJ2-7,TRBD2,15,TRBV5-1,TGCGCCAGCAGCTTGAGGGCGGGAGTGGGTGGCGAGCAGTACTTC,CASSLRAGVGGEQYF
.,TRBJ2-1,.,13,TRBV14,TGTGCCAGCAGCCAAGTGGTTCCCCGTCGGCAGTTCTTC,CASSQVVPRRQFF
.,TRBJ2-6,TRBD1,19,TRBV27,TGTGCCAGCAGTTTATCGGTAACGGGACAGATCTCTGGGGCCAACGTCCTGACTTTC,CASSLSVTGQISGANVLTF
.,TRBJ1-5,.,15,TRBV28,TGTGCCAGCCGTAACGGGGCCGCTGGGGATCAGCCCCAGCATTTT,CASRNGAAGDQPQHF
.,TRBJ2-4,.,11,TRBV28,TGTGCCAGCGGGCGGGAAAACATTCAGTACTTC,CASGRENIQYF
.,TRBJ2-5,.,15,TRBV7-2,TGTGCCAGCAGCTTAGCGCGGAATAGGGGCGGTGAGCAGTACTTC,CASSLARNRGGEQYF
.,TRBJ2-7,.,13,TRBV27,TGTGCCAGCAGTTTATCCTCTCGGGACGAGCAGTACTTC,CASSLSSRDEQYF
.,TRBJ1-5,.,16,TRBV6-6,TGTGCCAGCAGTTACGTTGGGGGCCCGAGCAATCAGCCCCAGCATTTT,CASSYVGGPSNQPQHF
.,TRBJ1-3,.,17,TRBV7-9,TGTGCCAGCAGTCCAGCCTCCGGGACAAGCTCTGGAAACACCATATATTTT,CASSPASGTSSGNTIYF
.,TRBJ1-1,.,11,TRBV28,TGTGCCAGTTCGTATGCCACTGAAGCTTTCTTT,CASSYATEAFF
.,TRBJ2-3,TRBD2,19,TRBV28,TGTGCCAGCAGTTTACCCCCCATTTCCGGGCGGGAGTACGCAGATACGCAGTATTTT,CASSLPPISGREYADTQYF
few,TRBJ1-2,TRBD1,14,TRBV7-9,TGTGCCAGCAGCCCGACGACAGGGAACCATGGCTACACCTTC,CASSPTTGNHGYTF
.,TRBJ2-7,.,11,TRBV4-1,TGCGCCAGCAGCCAAGGGCTCAAGCAGTACTTC,CASSQGLKQYF
.,TRBJ2-7,.,13,TRBV15,TGTGCCACCAGCAGAGATCAGCGATACGAGCAGTACTTC,CATSRDQRYEQYF
.,TRBJ2-3,.,17,TRBV5-4,TGTGCCAGCAGCCCTTCGCGTGGGGACTCGGTCGGTGATACGCAGTATTTT,CASSPSRGDSVGDTQYF
.,TRBJ2-2,TRBD2,16,TRBV5-1,TGCGCCAGCAGCCTGGTGATAGCGGGAGGCACCGGGGAGCTGTTTTTT,CASSLVIAGGTGELFF
.,TRBJ2-5,.,16,TRBV27,TGTGCCAGCAGTTCACAGGGATTCTCCCACCAAGAGACCCAGTACTTC,CASSSQGFSHQETQYF
.,TRBJ1-1,TRBD1,17,TRBV5-5,TGTGCCAGCAGCTCCCCTGAGGACAGGGGGCTCAGGACTGAAGCTTTCTTT,CASSSPEDRGLRTEAFF
.,TRBJ2-2,.,16,TRBV5-5,TGTGCCAGCAGCTTTTACGCGGGCCAGATCACCGGGGAGCTGTTTTTT,CASSFYAGQITGELFF
.,TRBJ2-7,TRBD2,17,TRBV28,TGTGCCAGCAGTCGGCGACATACTAGCGGGACGAATTACGAGCAGTACTTC,CASSRRHTSGTNYEQYF